A selection of T cell receptor beta chains follows, all from one sample in a study of blood T cell repertoires in COVID-19. Some clones are missing from TCRdb's copy, which holds only in-frame ones; the method was immunoSEQ multiplex PCR. The table includes some 250,000 clones, around 90% detected once. Sample: peripheral blood. Receptor source: a woman in her thirties or forties who had recovered from COVID-19. The CDR3 runs from the conserved cysteine through the conserved F or W. The order of the fields is V gene, J gene, clone size, D gene, CDR3 protein, CDR3 DNA. D genes are given only for firm matches. For some rows the clone size is stated as once, few or many, or as a class when expanded; others skip it.

TRBV28,TRBJ2-7,.,TRBD2,CASTVGGSSYEQYF,TGTGCCAGCACCGTGGGGGGGAGCTCCTACGAGCAGTACTTC
TRBV6-5,TRBJ1-2,.,TRBD1,CATRSLGDSLGGYTF,TGTGCCACCCGGTCGCTAGGGGACAGCCTGGGGGGCTACACCTTC
TRBV3-1/TRBV3-2,TRBJ2-6,.,.,CASSQLVGAGANVLTF,TGTGCCAGCAGCCAACTCGTGGGGGCCGGGGCCAACGTCCTGACTTTC
TRBV24-1,TRBJ1-6,.,TRBD1,CATSDSRRGHNSPLHF,TGTGCCACCAGTGACTCCAGGAGGGGGCATAATTCACCCCTCCACTTT
TRBV7-2,TRBJ1-6,.,TRBD1,CASSPRDRHNSPLHF,TGTGCCAGCAGCCCCCGGGACAGACATAATTCACCCCTCCACTTT
TRBV7-9,TRBJ2-1,.,.,CASSYGGPHNEQFF,TGTGCCAGCAGCTATGGGGGCCCTCACAATGAGCAGTTCTTC
TRBV4-2,TRBJ1-2,.,TRBD1,CASSQTRDRVGNGYTF,TGTGCCAGCAGCCAGACCCGGGACAGGGTAGGGAATGGCTACACCTTC
TRBV5-1,TRBJ2-3,.,TRBD2,CASSSGTSGPTDTQYF,TGCGCCAGCAGCTCCGGGACTAGCGGGCCCACAGATACGCAGTATTTT
TRBV10-3,TRBJ2-7,.,TRBD1,CAITRTGYGYEQYF,TGTGCCATCACCCGGACAGGGTACGGGTACGAGCAGTACTTC
TRBV30,TRBJ1-1,.,TRBD1,CAARGLGTEAFF,TGTGCCGCTAGGGGGCTCGGCACTGAAGCTTTCTTT
TRBV27,TRBJ2-1,.,TRBD1,CASSLLGDRTGKWFF,TGTGCCAGCAGTTTACTCGGGGACAGGACTGGGAAATGGTTCTTC
TRBV19,TRBJ2-1,.,.,CASTPQRTYNEQFF,TGTGCCAGTACCCCTCAGCGGACCTACAATGAGCAGTTCTTC
TRBV6-5,TRBJ2-5,.,TRBD2,CASSYGRASEETQYF,TGTGCCAGCAGTTACGGGAGGGCCTCAGAAGAGACCCAGTACTTC
TRBV6-2/TRBV6-3,TRBJ2-7,.,TRBD2,CASSSALAGNEDEQYF,TGTGCCAGCAGTTCCGCACTAGCGGGAAATGAGGACGAGCAGTACTTC
TRBV7-7,TRBJ2-1,.,TRBD2,CASSPGLAGAGEQFF,TGTGCCAGCAGCCCCGGACTAGCGGGAGCTGGTGAGCAGTTCTTC
TRBV2,TRBJ1-4,.,TRBD1,CASETGISEKLFF,TGTGCCAGCGAGACAGGGATAAGCGAAAAACTGTTTTTT
TRBV5-4,TRBJ2-2,.,TRBD2,CASSLGRPTSGARTGELFF,TGTGCCAGCAGCTTGGGCCGCCCGACTAGCGGGGCGAGGACCGGGGAGCTGTTTTTT
TRBV9,TRBJ2-1,.,.,CASSVGAKLEQFF,TGTGCCAGCAGCGTAGGGGCCAAACTTGAGCAGTTCTTC
TRBV13,TRBJ1-3,.,.,CASSLQGSSGNTIYF,TGTGCCAGCAGCTTACAGGGCAGCTCTGGAAACACCATATATTTT
TRBV5-6,TRBJ2-7,.,.,CASSPDTSYEQYF,TGTGCCAGCAGCCCAGACACCTCCTACGAGCAGTACTTC
TRBV5-1,TRBJ1-1,once,.,CASSLADGGARRPAFF,TGCGCCAGCAGCTTGGCCGATGGGGGCGCCCGGCGGCCCGCTTTCTTT
TRBV30,TRBJ2-2,.,TRBD1,CAWKGAVGNRNTGELFF,TGTGCCTGGAAGGGGGCAGTCGGGAACCGTAACACCGGGGAGCTGTTTTTT
TRBV30,TRBJ2-7,.,TRBD2,CAWSVRWLAGGLEQYF,TGTGCCTGGAGTGTACGGTGGCTAGCGGGAGGGCTTGAGCAGTACTTC
TRBV3-1/TRBV3-2,TRBJ2-1,.,TRBD2,CASSLSGSGSYNEQFF,TGTGCCAGCAGCCTTAGCGGGAGTGGGTCCTACAATGAGCAGTTCTTC
TRBV24-1,TRBJ1-2,.,TRBD1,CATRPGQGDYGYTF,TGTGCCACCAGACCGGGACAGGGGGACTATGGCTACACCTTC
TRBV19,TRBJ2-7,.,TRBD1,CASSVRDRASYEQYF,TGTGCCAGTAGTGTCCGGGACAGGGCCTCCTACGAGCAGTACTTC
TRBV7-3,TRBJ2-6,.,.,CASSLTAGAGTNVLTF,TGTGCCAGCAGCTTAACGGCGGGGGCGGGGACCAACGTCCTGACTTTC
TRBV11-3,TRBJ2-1,.,TRBD2,CASRPSGRQNEQFF,TGTGCCAGCAGACCCAGCGGGAGGCAGAATGAGCAGTTCTTC
TRBV7-2,TRBJ2-2,.,.,CASSPGHYTGELFF,TGTGCCAGCAGCCCCGGACACTACACCGGGGAGCTGTTTTTT
TRBV6-5,TRBJ2-3,.,TRBD2,CASGLAPQPDTQYF,TGTGCCAGTGGACTAGCTCCCCAACCGGATACGCAGTATTTT
TRBV20-1,TRBJ1-2,.,.,CSAWAGGYTF,TGCAGTGCGTGGGCAGGCGGCTACACCTTC
TRBV7-2,TRBJ2-5,few,.,CASSFGGWGGNQETQYF,TGTGCCAGCAGCTTTGGGGGCTGGGGGGGGAACCAAGAGACCCAGTACTTC
TRBV5-4,TRBJ2-7,.,TRBD2,CASSLGGTTGSYEQYF,TGTGCCAGCAGCTTGGGCGGGACTACGGGCTCCTACGAGCAGTACTTC
TRBV5-1,TRBJ1-2,.,.,CASSLGGSYGYTF,TGCGCCAGCAGCTTGGGGGGCAGCTATGGCTACACCTTC
TRBV19,TRBJ2-1,once,.,CASTPGAGVGEQFF,TGTGCCAGTACCCCAGGGGCGGGAGTGGGAGAGCAGTTCTTC
TRBV6-5,TRBJ2-7,.,.,CASTGYEQYF,TGTGCCAGCACAGGGTACGAGCAGTACTTC
TRBV19,TRBJ1-1,few,.,CASMYGGNTEAFF,TGTGCCAGTATGTATGGCGGGAACACTGAAGCTTTCTTT
TRBV2,TRBJ2-2,.,.,CASREGQLSTGELFF,TGTGCCAGCAGGGAAGGACAGCTGTCCACCGGGGAGCTGTTTTTT
TRBV4-3,TRBJ2-3,.,.,CASSQDGIRTDTQYF,TGCGCCAGCAGCCAAGATGGCATTCGCACAGATACGCAGTATTTT
TRBV5-8,TRBJ1-2,.,TRBD1,CASSTFGQGADYGYTF,TGTGCCAGCAGCACCTTCGGACAGGGGGCTGACTATGGCTACACCTTC
TRBV10-2,TRBJ2-6,.,TRBD2,CASSDRRLAGGGPGANVLTF,TGCGCCAGCAGTGACAGGCGGCTAGCGGGAGGGGGACCTGGGGCCAACGTCCTGACTTTC
TRBV30,TRBJ1-5,.,.,CAWSGAQNQPQHF,TGTGCCTGGAGTGGAGCCCAAAATCAGCCCCAGCATTTT